The clone carrying this T cell receptor (beta chain) appeared a few times. This specimen comes from a study of blood T cell repertoires in COVID-19. About the study: From the United States, Italy and Spain came samples of acute and convalescent COVID-19.

Sequenced by immunoSEQ multiplex PCR; TCRdb stores in-frame clones only, minus some. This sample has under 250,000 clones, with over 70% found just once. The germline V gene has CDR1 GTSNPN and CDR2 SVGIG (reference sequence). Trimming took off 2 bases at V and 11 bases at J, with 12 bases between the two ends. The CDR3 covers 11 residues. The chain combines TRBV30 with TRBJ1-1; TRBD1 might be the D (5 bases). Specimen: peripheral blood. This sequence was found in an elderly woman with acute or convalescent COVID-19. The CDR3 DNA sequence: TGTGCCTGGAGTCCCGGCAGGGTTGCTTTCTTT. It translates to CAWSPGRVAFF. The variable domain in full, with the rest retrieved from reference TRBV30 and TRBJ1-1, is SQTIHQWPATLVQPVGSPLSLECTVEGTSNPNLYWYRQAAGRGLQLLFYSVGIGQISSEVPQNLSASRPQDRQFILSSKKLLLSDSGFYLCAWSPGRVAFFGQGTRLTVV.